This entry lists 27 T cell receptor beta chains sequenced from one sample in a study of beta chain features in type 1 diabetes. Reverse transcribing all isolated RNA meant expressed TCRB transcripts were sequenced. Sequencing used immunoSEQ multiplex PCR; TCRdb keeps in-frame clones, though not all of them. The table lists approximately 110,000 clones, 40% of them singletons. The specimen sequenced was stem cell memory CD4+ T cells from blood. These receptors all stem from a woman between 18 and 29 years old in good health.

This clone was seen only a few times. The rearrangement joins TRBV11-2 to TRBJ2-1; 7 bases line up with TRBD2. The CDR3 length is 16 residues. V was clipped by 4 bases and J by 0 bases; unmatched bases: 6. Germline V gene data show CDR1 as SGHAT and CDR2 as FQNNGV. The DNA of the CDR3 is TGTGCCAGCAGCTCCCGACTAGCCACCTCCTACAATGAGCAGTTCTTC. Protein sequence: CASSSRLATSYNEQFF. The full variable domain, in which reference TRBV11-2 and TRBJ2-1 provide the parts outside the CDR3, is EAGVAQSPRYKIIEKRQSVAFWCNPISGHATLYWYQQILGQGPKLLIQFQNNGVVDDSQLPKDRFSAERLKGVDSTLKIQPAKLEDSAVYLCASSSRLATSYNEQFFGPGTRLTVL.

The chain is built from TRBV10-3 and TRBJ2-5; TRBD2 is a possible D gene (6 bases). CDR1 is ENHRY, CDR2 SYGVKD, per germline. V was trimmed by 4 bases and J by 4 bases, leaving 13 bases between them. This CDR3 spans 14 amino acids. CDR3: CAISAGGIIETQYF. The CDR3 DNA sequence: TGTGCCATCAGTGCCGGGGGAATAATAGAGACCCAGTACTTC.

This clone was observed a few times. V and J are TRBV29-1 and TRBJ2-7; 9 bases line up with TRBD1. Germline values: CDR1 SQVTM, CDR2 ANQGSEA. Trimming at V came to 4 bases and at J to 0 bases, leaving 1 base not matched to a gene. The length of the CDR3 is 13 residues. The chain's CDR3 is CSVGGQGSYEQYF. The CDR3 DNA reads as TGCAGCGTTGGGGGACAGGGCTCCTACGAGCAGTACTTC.

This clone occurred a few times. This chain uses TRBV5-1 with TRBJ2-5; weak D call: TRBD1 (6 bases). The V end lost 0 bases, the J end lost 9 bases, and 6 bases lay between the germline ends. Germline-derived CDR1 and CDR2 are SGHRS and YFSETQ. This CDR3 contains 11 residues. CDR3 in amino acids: CASSLGGPQYF. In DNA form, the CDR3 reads TGCGCCAGCAGCTTGGGGGGGCCCCAGTACTTC. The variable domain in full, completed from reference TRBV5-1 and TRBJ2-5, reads KAGVTQTPRYLIKTRGQQVTLSCSPISGHRSVSWYQQTPGQGLQFLFEYFSETQRNKGNFPGRFSGRQFSNSRSEMNVSTLELGDSALYLCASSLGGPQYFGPGTRLLVL.

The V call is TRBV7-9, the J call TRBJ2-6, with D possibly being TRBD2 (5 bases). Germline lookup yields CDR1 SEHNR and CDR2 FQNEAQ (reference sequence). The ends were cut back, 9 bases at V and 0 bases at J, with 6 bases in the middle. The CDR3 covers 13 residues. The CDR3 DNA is TGTGCCAGTCGGGGCTCTGGGGCCAACGTCCTGACTTTC. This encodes CASRGSGANVLTF.

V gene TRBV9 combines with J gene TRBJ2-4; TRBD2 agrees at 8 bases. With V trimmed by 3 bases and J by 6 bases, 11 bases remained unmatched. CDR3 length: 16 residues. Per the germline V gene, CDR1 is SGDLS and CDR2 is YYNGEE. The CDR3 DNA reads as TGTGCCAGCAGCGCTACTAGCGGCCTTCTGGGAAACATTCAGTACTTC. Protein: CASSATSGLLGNIQYF.

The CDR3 DNA sequence: TGTGCCAGCAGCCCCGGACTGGGTCGCTACGAGCAGTACTTC. Its protein is CASSPGLGRYEQYF. This chain uses TRBV4-2 with TRBJ2-7; weak D call: TRBD2 (5 bases). Trimming took off 4 bases at V and 3 bases at J, with 13 bases between the two ends. The CDR3 contains 14 residues. Germline-derived CDR1 and CDR2 are LGHNA and YNFKEQ.

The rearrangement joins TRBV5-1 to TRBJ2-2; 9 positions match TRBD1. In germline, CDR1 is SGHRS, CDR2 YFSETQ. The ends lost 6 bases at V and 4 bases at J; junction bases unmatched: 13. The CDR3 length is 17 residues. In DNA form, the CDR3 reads TGCGCCAGCACCCCCAAGGGGACAGGGATGCGCACCGGGGAGCTGTTTTTT. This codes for CASTPKGTGMRTGELFF.

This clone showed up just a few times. CDR3 protein: CASSRSGTGRPYGYTF. For the CDR3, the DNA is TGCGCCAGCAGCAGATCAGGGACAGGGCGCCCCTATGGCTACACCTTC. The chain recombines TRBV5-1 with TRBJ1-2, with 9 bases that match TRBD1. After removal of 4 bases from V and 4 bases from J, the junction contained 11 bases not matched to a gene. Germline V gives CDR1 SGHRS, CDR2 YFSETQ. The CDR3 totals 16 residues.

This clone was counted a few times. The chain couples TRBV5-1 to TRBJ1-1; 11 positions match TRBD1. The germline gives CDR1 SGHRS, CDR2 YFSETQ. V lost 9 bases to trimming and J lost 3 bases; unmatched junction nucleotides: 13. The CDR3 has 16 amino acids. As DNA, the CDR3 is TGCGCCACCCGGCGGGACAGGGGGACGGGGTACACTGAAGCTTTCTTT. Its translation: CATRRDRGTGYTEAFF.

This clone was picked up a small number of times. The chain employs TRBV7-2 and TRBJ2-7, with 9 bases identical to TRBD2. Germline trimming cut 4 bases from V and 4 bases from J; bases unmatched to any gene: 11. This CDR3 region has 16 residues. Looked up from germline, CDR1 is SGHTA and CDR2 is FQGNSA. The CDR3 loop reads CASSSLGTSSFYEQYF. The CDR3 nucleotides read TGTGCCAGCAGCTCCCTGGGGACTAGCTCTTTTTACGAGCAGTACTTC. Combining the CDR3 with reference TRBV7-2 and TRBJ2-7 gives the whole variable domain GAGVSQSPSNKVTEKGKDVELRCDPISGHTALYWYRQSLGQGLEFLIYFQGNSAPDKSGLPSDRFSAERTGGSVSTLTIQRTQQEDSAVYLCASSSLGTSSFYEQYFGPGTRLTVT.

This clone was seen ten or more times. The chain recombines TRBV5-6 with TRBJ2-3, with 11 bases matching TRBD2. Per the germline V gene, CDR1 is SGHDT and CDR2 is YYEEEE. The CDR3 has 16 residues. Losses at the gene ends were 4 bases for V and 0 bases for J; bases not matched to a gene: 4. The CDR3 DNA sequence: TGTGCCAGCAGCACCCGGACTAGCGGGAGCACAGATACGCAGTATTTT. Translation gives CASSTRTSGSTDTQYF. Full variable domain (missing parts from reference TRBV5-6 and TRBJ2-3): DAGVTQSPTHLIKTRGQQVTLRCSPKSGHDTVSWYQQALGQGPQFIFQYYEEEERQRGNFPDRFSGHQFPNYSSELNVNALLLGDSALYLCASSTRTSGSTDTQYFGPGTRLTVL.

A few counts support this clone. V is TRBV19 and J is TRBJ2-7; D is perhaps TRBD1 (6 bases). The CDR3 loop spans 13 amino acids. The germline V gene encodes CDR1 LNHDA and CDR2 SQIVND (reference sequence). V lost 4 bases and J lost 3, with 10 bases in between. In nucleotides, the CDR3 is TGTGCCAGTAGTAGGGGACACCACTACGAGCAGTACTTC. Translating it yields CASSRGHHYEQYF.

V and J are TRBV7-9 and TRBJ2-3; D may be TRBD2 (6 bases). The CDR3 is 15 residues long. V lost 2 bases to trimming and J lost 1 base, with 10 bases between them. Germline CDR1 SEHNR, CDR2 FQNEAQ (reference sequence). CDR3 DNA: TGTGCCAGCAGCTTAATGGGGGGAGGCACAGATACGCAGTATTTT. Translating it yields CASSLMGGGTDTQYF.

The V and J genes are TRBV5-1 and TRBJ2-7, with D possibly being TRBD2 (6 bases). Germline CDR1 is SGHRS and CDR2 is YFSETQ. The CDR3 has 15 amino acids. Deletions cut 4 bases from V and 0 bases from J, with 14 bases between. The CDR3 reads CASSPGTLSSYEQYF. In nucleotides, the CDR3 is TGCGCCAGCAGCCCCGGGACTCTCAGCTCCTACGAGCAGTACTTC. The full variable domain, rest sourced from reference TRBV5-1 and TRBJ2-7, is KAGVTQTPRYLIKTRGQQVTLSCSPISGHRSVSWYQQTPGQGLQFLFEYFSETQRNKGNFPGRFSGRQFSNSRSEMNVSTLELGDSALYLCASSPGTLSSYEQYFGPGTRLTVT.

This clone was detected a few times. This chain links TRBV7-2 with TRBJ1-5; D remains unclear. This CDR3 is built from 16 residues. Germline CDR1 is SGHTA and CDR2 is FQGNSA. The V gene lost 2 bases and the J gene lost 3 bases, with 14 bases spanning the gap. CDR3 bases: TGTGCCAGCAGCTTAAGGAGTGGCCAGTTCAATCAGCCCCAGCATTTT. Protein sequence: CASSLRSGQFNQPQHF.

DNA of the CDR3: TGTGCCAGCAGCTACGGACTAGCGGGTCAAGAGACCCAGTACTTC. Amino acid sequence: CASSYGLAGQETQYF. The chain carries TRBV4-2 and TRBJ2-5, with 11 positions matching TRBD2. V dropped 5 bases and J dropped 2; count of bases not matched to a gene: 4. The CDR3 is 15 amino acids. The V gene's germline CDR1 is LGHNA and CDR2 YNFKEQ.

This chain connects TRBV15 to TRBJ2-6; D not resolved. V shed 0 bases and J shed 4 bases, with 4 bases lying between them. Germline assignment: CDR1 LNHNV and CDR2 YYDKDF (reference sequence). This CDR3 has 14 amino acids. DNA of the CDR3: TGTGCCACCAGCAGAGATCTCGGGGCCAACGTCCTGACTTTC. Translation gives CATSRDLGANVLTF.

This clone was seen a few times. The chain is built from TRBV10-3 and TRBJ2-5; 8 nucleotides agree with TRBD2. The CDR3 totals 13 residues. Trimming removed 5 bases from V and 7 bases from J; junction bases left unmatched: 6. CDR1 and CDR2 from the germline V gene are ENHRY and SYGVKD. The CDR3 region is CAISHGTRRTQYF. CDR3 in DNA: TGTGCCATCAGTCACGGGACTAGACGGACCCAGTACTTC.

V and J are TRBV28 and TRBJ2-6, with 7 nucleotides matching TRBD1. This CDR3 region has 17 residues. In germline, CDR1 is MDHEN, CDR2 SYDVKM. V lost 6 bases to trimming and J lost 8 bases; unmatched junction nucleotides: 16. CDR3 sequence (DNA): TGTGCCAGCAGCCGAAGGACCGGGACAGAGAGGACCAACGTCCTGACTTTC. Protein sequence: CASSRRTGTERTNVLTF.

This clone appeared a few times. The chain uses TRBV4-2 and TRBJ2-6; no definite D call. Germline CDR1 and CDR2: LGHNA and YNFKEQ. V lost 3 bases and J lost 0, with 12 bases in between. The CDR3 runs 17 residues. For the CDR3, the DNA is TGTGCCAGCAGCCACGGAGCAAGAGACTCTGGGGCCAACGTCCTGACTTTC. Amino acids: CASSHGARDSGANVLTF.

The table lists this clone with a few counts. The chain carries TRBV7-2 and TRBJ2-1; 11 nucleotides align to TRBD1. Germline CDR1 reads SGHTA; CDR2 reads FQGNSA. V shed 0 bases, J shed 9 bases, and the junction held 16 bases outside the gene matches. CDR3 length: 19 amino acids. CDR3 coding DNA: TGTGCCAGCAGCTTAGCATCTACGGTTCGGGACAGGGGGTTTAGTGAGCAGTTCTTC. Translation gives CASSLASTVRDRGFSEQFF.

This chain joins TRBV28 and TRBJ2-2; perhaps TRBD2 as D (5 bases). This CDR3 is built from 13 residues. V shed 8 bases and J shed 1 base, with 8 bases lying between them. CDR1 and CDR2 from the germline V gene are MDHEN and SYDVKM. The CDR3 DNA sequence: TGTGCCAGCGGCGGGCTGAACACCGGGGAGCTGTTTTTT. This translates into CASGGLNTGELFF.

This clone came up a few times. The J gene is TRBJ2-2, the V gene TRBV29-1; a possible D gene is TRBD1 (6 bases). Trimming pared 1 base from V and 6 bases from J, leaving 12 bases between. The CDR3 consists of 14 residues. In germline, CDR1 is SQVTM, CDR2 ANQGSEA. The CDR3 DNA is TGCAGCGTTGAAGGGGGGCAGGGGTCCGGGGAGCTGTTTTTT. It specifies CSVEGGQGSGELFF.

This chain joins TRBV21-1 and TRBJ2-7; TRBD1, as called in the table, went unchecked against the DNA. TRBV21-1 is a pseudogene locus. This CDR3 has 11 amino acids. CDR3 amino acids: CASSNNYEQYF. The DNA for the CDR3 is TGTGCCAGCAGCAACAACTACGAGCAGTACTTC.

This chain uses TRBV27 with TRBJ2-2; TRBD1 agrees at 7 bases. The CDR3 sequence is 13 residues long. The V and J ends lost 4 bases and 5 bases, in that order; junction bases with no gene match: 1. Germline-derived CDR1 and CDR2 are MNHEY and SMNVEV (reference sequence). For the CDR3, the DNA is TGTGCCAGCAGTTCGACAGGGACCGGGGAGCTGTTTTTT. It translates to CASSSTGTGELFF.

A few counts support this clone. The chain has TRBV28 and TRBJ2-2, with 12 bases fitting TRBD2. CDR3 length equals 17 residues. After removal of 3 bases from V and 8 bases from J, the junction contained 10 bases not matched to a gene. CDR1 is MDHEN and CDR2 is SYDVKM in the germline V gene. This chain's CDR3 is CASSLYRLAGVTGELFF. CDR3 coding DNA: TGTGCCAGCAGTTTGTATCGACTAGCGGGAGTAACTGGGGAGCTGTTTTTT.